Listed here are 4 T cell receptor beta chains from one sample, sequenced in a study of T cell changes during pregnancy in multiple sclerosis. Using immunoSEQ multiplex PCR, the repertoire was profiled, and TCRdb retains in-frame clones only, with some absent. The repertoire holds tens of thousands of clones, with 90% as singletons. The input for sequencing was CD8+ T cells from peripheral blood mononuclear cells, taken in the third trimester of pregnancy. These TCRs come from a female donor with multiple sclerosis, enrolled in a pregnancy study.

This chain links TRBV13 with TRBJ2-1; weak D call: TRBD1 (5 bases). Germline V gene sequence: CDR1 PRHDT, CDR2 FYEKMQ (reference sequence). V lost 0 bases to trimming and J lost 6 bases, with 18 bases between them. The CDR3 spans 17 residues. The CDR3 coding sequence is TGTGCCAGCAGCTTAGGCCTATGGGCAGGGTCTGGCAATGAGCAGTTCTTC. Its protein product is CASSLGLWAGSGNEQFF.

The gene calls are TRBV27 and TRBJ1-5; possible D gene TRBD1, 6 bases. Trimming removed 5 bases from V and 4 bases from J, with 15 bases in between. The CDR3 is 15 residues long. Germline loops: CDR1 MNHEY, CDR2 SMNVEV (reference sequence). The CDR3 spells CASSLEQGSNQPQHF. CDR3 DNA sequence: TGTGCCAGCAGTCTAGAACAGGGATCTAATCAGCCCCAGCATTTT.

This clone was counted a single time. The chain carries TRBV14 and TRBJ2-7; tentative D call: TRBD1 (6 bases). Germline CDR1 SGHDN, CDR2 FVKESK. Trimming removed 4 bases at V and 5 bases at J, with 21 bases between. The CDR3 loop spans 16 amino acids. The CDR3 DNA reads TGTGCCAGCAGCCGAAAGATGGTAATGGGGGCCGACGAGCAGTACTTC. Translating it yields CASSRKMVMGADEQYF.

CDR3: CASSLGTGVHEQYF. In nucleotides, the CDR3 is TGTGCCAGCAGCTTAGGGACAGGGGTCCACGAGCAGTACTTC. This chain links TRBV7-9 with TRBJ2-7; TRBD1 agrees at 9 bases. Germline loops: CDR1 SEHNR, CDR2 FQNEAQ (reference sequence). The CDR3 sequence is 14 residues long. The V gene end was trimmed by 1 base and the J gene end by 5 bases; junction bases not matched to a gene: 3.